This entry features one T cell receptor (beta chain) sequence. Germline V CDR1 and CDR2: SGHAT, FQNNGV. The CDR3 covers 16 residues. Trimming stripped 1 base from V and 0 bases from J, with 12 bases between. These data are taken from a study of blood T cell repertoires in COVID-19. Methods used by the authors: The authors estimated nucleated cell counts from reference gene primer amplification. The table came from immunoSEQ multiplex PCR; TCRdb's copy has only in-frame clones and leaves some out. That table is the source of V, J and clone size, and D and trimming were worked out from the DNA. The table has about 130,000 clones, approximately 84% seen once.

The J gene is TRBJ1-1, the V gene TRBV11-2; the D gene is possibly TRBD1 (6 bases). This TCR came from a woman in her fifties or sixties with acute or convalescent COVID-19. The specimen sequenced was peripheral blood. CDR3 sequence (DNA): TGTGCCAGCAGCTTAGCCTTTCAGGGGATGAACACTGAAGCTTTCTTT. Translating gives CASSLAFQGMNTEAFF. Variable domain in full (rest from reference TRBV11-2 and TRBJ1-1): EAGVAQSPRYKIIEKRQSVAFWCNPISGHATLYWYQQILGQGPKLLIQFQNNGVVDDSQLPKDRFSAERLKGVDSTLKIQPAKLEDSAVYLCASSLAFQGMNTEAFFGQGTRLTVV.